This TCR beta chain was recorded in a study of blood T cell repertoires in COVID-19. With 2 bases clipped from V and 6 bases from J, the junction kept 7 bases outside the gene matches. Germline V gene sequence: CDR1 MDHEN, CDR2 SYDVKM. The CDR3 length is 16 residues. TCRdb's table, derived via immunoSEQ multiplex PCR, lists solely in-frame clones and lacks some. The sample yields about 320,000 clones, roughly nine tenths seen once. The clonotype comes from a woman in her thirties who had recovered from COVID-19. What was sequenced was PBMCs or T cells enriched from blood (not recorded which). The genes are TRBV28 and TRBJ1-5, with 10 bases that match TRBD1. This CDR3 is CASSLTGTGDGQPQHF. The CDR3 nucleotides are TGTGCCAGCAGTTTAACCGGGACAGGGGATGGTCAGCCCCAGCATTTT. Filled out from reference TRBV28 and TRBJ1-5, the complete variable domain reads DVKVTQSSRYLVKRTGEKVFLECVQDMDHENMFWYRQDPGLGLRLIYFSYDVKMKEKGDIPEGYSVSREKKERFSLILESASTNQTSMYLCASSLTGTGDGQPQHFGDGTRLSIL.